These 25 T cell receptor beta chains were sequenced from one sample in a study of T cells after posttransplantation cyclophosphamide. Assay: immunoSEQ multiplex PCR; the TCRdb copy retains only in-frame clones and omits some. The sample lists some 66,000 clones; about 94% were seen once. The specimen sequenced was PBMCs. Source of these receptors: a woman aged 30 to 39 in good health and a related stem cell transplant donor.

This clone appeared a single time. The chain is built from TRBV7-2 and TRBJ2-3, with 14 bases matching TRBD2. J gave up 6 bases and V 5 bases, and 10 bases lay outside the gene matches. Germline V gene lookup returns CDR1 SGHTA and CDR2 FQGNSA. The CDR3 length is 17 residues. CDR3 protein: CASSAEWTSGGLDTQYF. The CDR3 nucleotides read TGTGCCAGCAGCGCCGAATGGACTAGCGGGGGGCTTGATACGCAGTATTTT.

The genes are TRBV6-5 and TRBJ1-6; TRBD1 aligns across 8 bases. Per germline, CDR1 MNHEY and CDR2 SVGAGI. This CDR3 spans 12 amino acids. V trimming: 8 bases; J trimming: 10 bases; junction bases outside the gene matches: 4. CDR3 amino acids: CASGQGRSPLHF. CDR3 nucleotides: TGTGCCAGCGGACAGGGCAGATCACCCCTCCACTTT.

The rearrangement joins TRBV5-5 to TRBJ1-1; D gene uncertain. Trimming cost V 0 bases and J 1 base, with 7 bases left between them. Germline lookup yields CDR1 SGHKS and CDR2 YYEKEE (reference sequence). CDR3 size: 14 residues. Here the CDR3 DNA reads TGTGCCAGCAGCTTGGGCCCGACGAACACTGAAGCTTTCTTT. Its protein is CASSLGPTNTEAFF.

With regard to this clone: Other nucleotide sequences in the sample specify the same CDR3. The rearrangement links TRBV29-1 to TRBJ2-5; D not certain. V lost 2 bases and J lost 1, with 2 bases in between. This CDR3 contains 11 residues. Germline CDR1 SQVTM, CDR2 ANQGSEA. CDR3 coding DNA: TGCAGCGTTGAACGCCAAGAGACCCAGTACTTC. Protein product: CSVERQETQYF.

The chain carries TRBV6-5 and TRBJ1-2; TRBD1 might be the D (6 bases). Trimming removed 1 base from V and 5 bases from J, with 17 bases in between. CDR3 size: 16 residues. Per germline, CDR1 MNHEY and CDR2 SVGAGI. The CDR3 bases are TGTGCCAGCAGTTACTTATCACAGGGTACGGGTTATGGCTACACCTTC. Translated, it gives CASSYLSQGTGYGYTF.

This clone has just one count. CDR3 sequence (DNA): TGTGCCAGTAGTGTGGGACAGAACACTGAAGCTTTCTTT. Protein sequence: CASSVGQNTEAFF. The V call is TRBV19, the J call TRBJ1-1, with D possibly TRBD1 on 6 matching bases. From germline, CDR1 is LNHDA and CDR2 SQIVND (reference sequence). CDR3 length: 13 amino acids. Trimming took 5 bases from V and 1 from J, leaving 8 bases between them.

V and J are TRBV7-7 and TRBJ2-2; possibly TRBD1 for D (6 bases). Trimming left V 2 bases short and J 4 bases short, with 11 bases between. Looked up from germline, CDR1 is SSHAT and CDR2 is FNYEAQ (reference sequence). This CDR3 is 15 amino acids long. Here the CDR3 DNA reads TGTGCCAGCAGCTTAACAGGGATTTCCACCGGGGAGCTGTTTTTT. This gives the protein CASSLTGISTGELFF.

CDR3 in amino acids: CASSVPQGSEINSYEQYF. Here the CDR3 DNA reads TGTGCCAGCAGCGTACCCCAGGGCAGTGAGATAAACTCCTACGAGCAGTACTTC. The chain employs TRBV9 and TRBJ2-7, with D possibly matching TRBD1 (5 bases). CDR3 size: 18 residues. The ends were cut back, 1 base at V and 0 bases at J, with 20 bases in the middle. Germline assignment: CDR1 SGDLS and CDR2 YYNGEE. Variable domain in full (rest from reference TRBV9 and TRBJ2-7): DSGVTQTPKHLITATGQRVTLRCSPRSGDLSVYWYQQSLDQGLQFLIQYYNGEERAKGNILERFSAQQFPDLHSELNLSSLELGDSALYFCASSVPQGSEINSYEQYFGPGTRLTVT.

This rearrangement joins TRBV5-1 to TRBJ2-7; 9 bases agree with TRBD1. V shed 1 base and J 5 bases; nucleotides not matched to a gene: 1. There are 13 residues in the CDR3. From germline, CDR1 is SGHRS and CDR2 YFSETQ. Written as DNA, the CDR3 is TGCGCCAGCAGCTTGACAGGGGGCCACGAGCAGTACTTC. Translated, it gives CASSLTGGHEQYF.

The chain employs TRBV11-2 and TRBJ2-5, with D possibly TRBD2 on 7 matching bases. Between the trimmed V and J ends, which lost 5 bases and 5 bases, there was a span of 18 bases. The CDR3 has 15 residues. Per the germline V gene, CDR1 is SGHAT and CDR2 is FQNNGV. In DNA, the CDR3 is TGTGCCAGCAGCCTCCTCGCGGGGGCGCGGGAGACCCAGTACTTC. This gives the protein CASSLLAGARETQYF.

In this sample, this clone turned up once. The chain couples TRBV18 to TRBJ2-7; tentatively, D is TRBD1 (6 bases). The CDR3 contains 15 residues. Trimming cost V 1 base and J 3 bases, with 13 bases left between them. CDR1 and CDR2 from the germline V gene are KGHSH and LQKENI. The CDR3 region has the DNA TGTGCCAGCTCACCACGATCCGGACAGTTCTACGAGCAGTACTTC. Translation gives CASSPRSGQFYEQYF.

This clone was detected only once. This chain connects TRBV2 to TRBJ1-1, with 8 nucleotides matching TRBD1. J was trimmed by 6 bases and V by 8 bases; bases with no gene match: 11. The CDR3 sequence is 14 residues long. CDR1 SNHLY and CDR2 FYNNEI come from the germline V gene. Here the CDR3 DNA reads TGTGCCAGCCAACGACAGGGGACGAGAGCTGAAGCTTTCTTT. Its translation is CASQRQGTRAEAFF.

The J gene is TRBJ1-5, the V gene TRBV6-1; no firm D call. Trimming cost V 6 bases and J 0 bases, with 12 bases left between them. The CDR3 extends over 15 amino acids. Germline V gene lookup returns CDR1 MNHNS and CDR2 SASEGT. CDR3 amino acids: CASRGGGYSNQPQHF. CDR3 DNA: TGTGCCAGCAGGGGTGGAGGATATAGCAATCAGCCCCAGCATTTT.

As DNA, the CDR3 is TGTGCCACCAGCCCCGCGGGGCCGTTTCATTCACCCCTCCACTTT. It specifies CATSPAGPFHSPLHF. This sequence joins TRBV15 and TRBJ1-6, with a tentative D call TRBD1 (5 bases). Germline lookup yields CDR1 LNHNV and CDR2 YYDKDF (reference sequence). The CDR3 has 15 amino acids. V was trimmed by 5 bases and J by 8 bases, leaving 16 bases between them.

V is TRBV11-2 and J is TRBJ2-7, with TRBD2 matching 7 bases. V lost 1 base and J lost 6; bases outside the gene matches: 6. The germline V gene encodes CDR1 SGHAT and CDR2 FQNNGV. The CDR3 covers 14 residues. CDR3 loop: CASSLGLAVGEQYF. The CDR3 nucleotides read TGTGCCAGCAGCTTAGGGCTAGCGGTAGGCGAGCAGTACTTC.

The CDR3 nucleotides are TGTGCCAGCAGCTTAGACAACCTACTACAGGGACCTTCCTACGAGCAGTACTTC. Amino acids: CASSLDNLLQGPSYEQYF. This rearrangement joins TRBV11-2 to TRBJ2-7; tentatively, D is TRBD1 (6 bases). This CDR3 spans 18 amino acids. Per the germline V gene, CDR1 is SGHAT and CDR2 is FQNNGV. Trimming cost V 0 bases and J 1 base, with 19 bases left between them.

This sequence joins TRBV25-1 and TRBJ2-1, with 8 bases aligning to TRBD2. The CDR3 loop spans 16 amino acids. The junction had 9 bases not matched to a gene; V was cut back by 4 bases and J by 4 bases. Per germline, CDR1 MGHDK and CDR2 SYGVNS. CDR3 bases: TGTGCCAGCAGTGGTCGAGAAGCGGGGGTATACAATGAGCAGTTCTTC. The encoded protein is CASSGREAGVYNEQFF.

This clone appeared once. The chain employs TRBV19 and TRBJ2-7, with D maybe TRBD1 (6 bases). V was clipped by 5 bases and J by 4 bases, with 9 bases between them. Germline CDR1 and CDR2: LNHDA and SQIVND (reference sequence). This CDR3 comprises 12 residues. This CDR3 is CASSVQGYEQYF. CDR3 bases: TGTGCCAGTAGTGTTCAGGGGTACGAGCAGTACTTC. Combining the CDR3 with reference TRBV19 and TRBJ2-7 gives the whole variable domain DGGITQSPKYLFRKEGQNVTLSCEQNLNHDAMYWYRQDPGQGLRLIYYSQIVNDFQKGDIAEGYSVSREKKESFPLTVTSAQKNPTAFYLCASSVQGYEQYFGPGTRLTVT.

The chain employs TRBV9 and TRBJ1-5; D is unresolved. CDR3 length equals 15 residues. V was cut by 0 bases and J by 0 bases, with 7 bases left in between. The germline V gene has CDR1 SGDLS and CDR2 YYNGEE. In DNA, the CDR3 is TGTGCCAGCAGCGTAGATGGATTTAGCAATCAGCCCCAGCATTTT. Its translation: CASSVDGFSNQPQHF.

The V call is TRBV18, the J call TRBJ1-2, with D tentatively TRBD1 (6 bases). This CDR3 spans 15 amino acids. Looked up from germline, CDR1 is KGHSH and CDR2 is LQKENI. Trimming removed 4 bases at V and 5 bases at J, with 17 bases between. DNA of the CDR3: TGTGCCAGCTCACGACTACAGGGAGGAGATTATGGCTACACCTTC. Protein: CASSRLQGGDYGYTF.

The V call is TRBV6-5, the J call TRBJ1-2; D is perhaps TRBD1 (5 bases). Germline V gives CDR1 MNHEY, CDR2 SVGAGI. V was shortened by 5 bases and J by 8 bases, with 15 bases between the two germline ends. The CDR3 length is 13 residues. The CDR3: CASSLGLGDGYTF. The DNA for the CDR3 is TGTGCCAGCAGTCTCGGCTTGGGGGACGGCTACACCTTC.

This clone was picked up a small number of times. This chain connects TRBV6-5 to TRBJ2-7, with unresolved D. From germline, CDR1 is MNHEY and CDR2 SVGAGI. The ends were cut back, 5 bases at V and 0 bases at J, with 8 bases in the middle. This CDR3 contains 13 residues. Here the CDR3 reads CASSDSSSYEQYF. CDR3 sequence (DNA): TGTGCCAGCAGTGATTCGTCCTCCTACGAGCAGTACTTC.

CDR3 in DNA: TGTGCCAGCAGTCTCCGAGGTGGCGAGCAGTACTTC. It is translated as CASSLRGGEQYF. The chain joins TRBV11-3 to TRBJ2-7; the D is unclear. CDR3 length: 12 residues. V was trimmed by 6 bases and J by 6 bases, leaving 12 bases between them. Germline-derived CDR1 and CDR2 are SGHNT and YENEEA.

This sequence joins TRBV9 and TRBJ2-7, with D unclear. The V gene's germline CDR1 is SGDLS and CDR2 YYNGEE. The CDR3 totals 13 residues. Trimming pared 2 bases from V and 3 bases from J, leaving 9 bases between. The CDR3 is CASSVGGDYEQYF. Here the CDR3 DNA reads TGTGCCAGCAGCGTGGGTGGGGACTACGAGCAGTACTTC.

This clone was picked up one time. The V and J genes are TRBV7-2 and TRBJ1-3; D is perhaps TRBD1 (6 bases). Trimming left V 4 bases short and J 1 base short, with 8 bases between. The CDR3 contains 14 residues. The germline CDR1 and CDR2 sequences are SGHTA and FQGNSA. CDR3 sequence (DNA): TGTGCCAGCAGCTCCCAGGGGTCTGGAAACACCATATATTTT. Translated: CASSSQGSGNTIYF.